This record covers a single TCR beta chain. Its specificity is not known. This entry comes from a study of blood T cells in healthy people across ages. Study-level findings and limits: With unsorted PBMCs, a conclusive comparison of naive versus antigen-experienced cells was not possible.

The second PCR ran roughly 7 to 12 cycles with a sample-barcoded 5' primer and J-beta primers. Through a template-switch adaptor with 12 random nucleotides, each cDNA molecule received a tag. Each CDR3 protein is one row after TCRdb ran MiXCR on the 5' RACE reads. Of about 680,000 distinct CDR3 sequences in the sample, approximately 49% were seen once. V was trimmed by 3 bases and J by 3 bases, leaving 11 bases between them. The CDR3 spans 13 residues. CDR1 GTSNPN and CDR2 SVGIG come from the germline V gene (reference sequence). Sequencing input: blood. The receptor was derived from a woman aged 55-70 years in good health. This chain links TRBV30 with TRBJ1-2; unclear D gene. CDR3 in amino acids: CAWSGGWDYGYTF. The CDR3 DNA reads TGTGCCTGGAGCGGCGGATGGGACTATGGCTACACCTTC.